The entry below gives a single TCR beta chain sequence along with its context. Its antigen remains undetermined. It has no much larger one-base neighbor in the sample; base qualities were not kept. The germline V gene specifies MNHEY as CDR1 and SVGAGI as CDR2. Here V drops 4 bases and J drops 0 bases, and the junction holds 8 bases not matched to any gene. The CDR3 contains 16 residues, cysteine and phenylalanine counted. Only CDR3 DNA remains: 48 bases, in frame from the first base. The entry originates in a study of T cell changes during pregnancy in multiple sclerosis (dated by TCRdb to about 2019). Regarding the research as a whole: The study looked at changes in the T cell repertoire across pregnancy in women with multiple sclerosis.

Preparation of the library involved the immunoSEQ multiplex PCR assay. Here the immuneACCESS table is served through TCRdb, limited to in-frame sequences with V and J called. Missing clones are a known gap in these copies; in checked studies unresolved V genes cover under half, and the rest lacks a known reason. The sample table contains about 66,000 clones; only one count was recorded for roughly nine tenths of them. The ten largest clones take up approximately 5.3% of the sample. The sequence was collected from a female donor with multiple sclerosis, enrolled in a pregnancy study. The V gene is TRBV6-5 and the J gene is TRBJ2-7, with 8 bases in between that match TRBD1. Sequenced material: CD8+ T cells from peripheral blood mononuclear cells, taken before pregnancy. The DNA sequence is given as TGTGCCAGCAGTTCAAGGACAGGGAAACTCTCCTACGAGCAGTACTTC. This yields the protein CASSSRTGKLSYEQYF.